One and the same sample provided the 30 T cell receptor beta chains below, sequenced in a study of PD-1 blockade in classical Hodgkin lymphoma. Brentuximab vedotin exposure varied among the patients, all of whom had relapsed after autologous stem cell transplantation. This table comes from immunoSEQ multiplex PCR, and its TCRdb copy is limited to in-frame clones, with some not included. The sample lists about 21,000 clones; about two thirds were seen once. The sample was peripheral blood mononuclear cells (PBMCs), taken at baseline. These TCRs come from a human donor with classical Hodgkin lymphoma.

This clone was recorded once. The chain employs TRBV7-3 and TRBJ2-1; 7 nucleotides match TRBD1. V shed 2 bases and J 0 bases; nucleotides not matched to a gene: 1. CDR1 is SGHTA, CDR2 FQGTGA, per germline. CDR3 length: 15 residues. Here the CDR3 reads CASSLDRVSYNEQFF. DNA of the CDR3: TGTGCCAGCAGCTTAGACAGGGTCTCCTACAATGAGCAGTTCTTC.

This rearrangement joins TRBV28 to TRBJ1-5, with D unclear. Trimming stripped 6 bases from V and 3 bases from J, with 12 bases between. Per the germline V gene, CDR1 is MDHEN and CDR2 is SYDVKM. CDR3 size: 14 residues. For the CDR3, the DNA is TGTGCCAGCAGATTCTCGGGTTTCAATCAGCCCCAGCATTTT. This sequence encodes CASRFSGFNQPQHF.

This chain uses TRBV6-5 with TRBJ1-6, with 7 bases aligning to TRBD1. Germline CDR1 and CDR2: MNHEY and SVGAGI. This CDR3 contains 15 residues. V shed 6 bases and J 7 bases; nucleotides not matched to a gene: 9. The CDR3 sequence: CASSRGAVQNSPLHF. In DNA, the CDR3 is TGTGCCAGCAGCAGGGGGGCTGTCCAGAATTCACCCCTCCACTTT.

This clone was recorded once. The chain joins TRBV2 to TRBJ2-2; D gene uncertain. CDR1 is SNHLY and CDR2 is FYNNEI in the germline V gene. Trimming shortened V by 7 bases and J by 9 bases, and 18 bases separated the two germline ends. The CDR3 length is 14 residues. Written as DNA, the CDR3 is TGTGCCAGCACGGTGACGGCCCCACTCAGGGAGCTGTTTTTT. Its translation: CASTVTAPLRELFF. Filled out from reference TRBV2 and TRBJ2-2, the complete variable domain reads EPEVTQTPSHQVTQMGQEVILRCVPISNHLYFYWYRQILGQKVEFLVSFYNNEISEKSEIFDDQFSVERPDGSNFTLKIRSTKLEDSAMYFCASTVTAPLRELFFGEGSRLTVL.

This clone was observed a few times. The rearrangement links TRBV6-5 to TRBJ2-7; 9 positions agree with TRBD1. Germline V lookup: CDR1 MNHEY, CDR2 SVGAGI. V lost 0 bases, J lost 4 bases, and 4 bases stayed unmatched. The CDR3 consists of 15 residues. The CDR3 spells CASSYSGTGRYEQYV. The CDR3, as DNA: TGTGCCAGCAGTTACTCCGGGACAGGGCGTTACGAGCAGTACGTC.

The chain employs TRBV19 and TRBJ1-2, with 7 bases fitting TRBD1. The CDR3 totals 14 residues. Looked up from germline, CDR1 is LNHDA and CDR2 is SQIVND (reference sequence). V was clipped by 3 bases and J by 5 bases; unmatched bases: 6. The chain's CDR3 is CASSIRPGGYGYTF. The CDR3 coding sequence is TGTGCCAGTAGTATTCGTCCAGGGGGTTATGGCTACACCTTC.

This clone turned up a few times. V is TRBV30 and J is TRBJ1-5; D possibly corresponds to TRBD1 (5 bases). This CDR3 comprises 15 residues. V gave up 0 bases and J gave up 5 bases, with 14 bases separating them. Looked up from germline, CDR1 is GTSNPN and CDR2 is SVGIG (reference sequence). The CDR3 DNA follows: TGTGCCTGGAGTGTAAACAGGCCCCCCGATCAGCCCCAGCATTTT. Protein sequence: CAWSVNRPPDQPQHF.

The chain couples TRBV29-1 to TRBJ2-6, with D hard to call. CDR3 size: 14 residues. CDR1 is SQVTM, CDR2 ANQGSEA, per germline. The germline V and J ends were trimmed by 3 bases and 0 bases, with 6 bases remaining between them. As DNA, the CDR3 is TGCAGCGTTGAGTCTGACTCTGGGGCCAACGTCCTGACTTTC. Translated, it gives CSVESDSGANVLTF.

V and J are TRBV4-2 and TRBJ2-7, with 9 bases that match TRBD1. Germline CDR1 reads LGHNA; CDR2 reads YNFKEQ. The CDR3 runs 18 residues. Trimming took 0 bases from V and 2 from J; bases not matched to a gene: 11. CDR3 sequence: CASSQDTTGTGPTYEQYF. The CDR3 nucleotides are TGTGCCAGCAGCCAAGATACCACCGGGACAGGGCCTACCTACGAGCAGTACTTC.

This rearrangement joins TRBV5-4 to TRBJ2-7; TRBD2 matches at 8 bases. The germline gives CDR1 SGHNT, CDR2 YYREEE (reference sequence). J lost 3 bases, V lost 3 bases, and 8 bases had no gene match. CDR3 size: 15 residues. CDR3 amino acids: CASSSGGTRSYEQYF. The CDR3 nucleotides read TGTGCCAGCAGCTCGGGGGGGACCAGGAGCTACGAGCAGTACTTC.

This chain uses TRBV7-2 with TRBJ2-3, with 8 bases fitting TRBD1. The germline V gene encodes CDR1 SGHTA and CDR2 FQGNSA. The CDR3 is made up of 14 amino acids. V gave up 5 bases and J gave up 4 bases; unmatched junction bases: 5. DNA for the CDR3: TGTGCCAGCAGCCGAGACAGGGGAGCAGATACGCAGTATTTT. Its translation is CASSRDRGADTQYF.

This rearrangement joins TRBV28 to TRBJ2-7, with TRBD2 matching 8 bases. This CDR3 is 16 amino acids long. From germline, CDR1 is MDHEN and CDR2 SYDVKM. J was trimmed by 7 bases and V by 6 bases; bases with no gene match: 17. CDR3 coding DNA: TGTGCCAGCAGGAGAAGATCGAGCGGGAGCCCTGGTGAGCAGTACTTC. This encodes CASRRRSSGSPGEQYF.

This clone was detected only a few times. The J gene is TRBJ1-6, the V gene TRBV7-6, with 11 bases fitting TRBD1. The CDR3 is made up of 14 amino acids. From germline, CDR1 is SGHVS and CDR2 FNYEAQ. J lost 9 bases, V lost 5 bases, and 3 bases had no gene match. The CDR3 reads CASSLGTGGSPLHF. The CDR3 DNA reads TGTGCCAGCAGCCTGGGGACAGGGGGTTCACCCCTCCACTTT.

V is TRBV19 and J is TRBJ1-2; TRBD1 matches 9 bases. Germline V gene sequence: CDR1 LNHDA, CDR2 SQIVND (reference sequence). The CDR3 runs to 14 residues. The V and J ends lost 3 bases and 6 bases, in that order; junction bases with no gene match: 5. The CDR3 is CASSILGQGNGYTF. The DNA of the CDR3 is TGTGCCAGTAGTATTCTGGGACAGGGAAATGGCTACACCTTC.

V is TRBV6-5 and J is TRBJ2-4, with 8 nucleotides matching TRBD2. CDR1 MNHEY and CDR2 SVGAGI come from the germline V gene. CDR3 length: 16 amino acids. V shed 3 bases and J 9 bases; nucleotides not matched to a gene: 13. CDR3 sequence: CASSYTTSGGPTIQYF. The CDR3, as DNA: TGTGCCAGCAGTTATACCACCTCGGGAGGGCCAACCATTCAGTACTTC.

This rearrangement joins TRBV7-6 to TRBJ2-3, with D perhaps matching TRBD2 (7 bases). The germline gives CDR1 SGHVS, CDR2 FNYEAQ. CDR3 length equals 16 residues. Between the trimmed V and J ends, which lost 1 base and 1 base, there was a span of 12 bases. The CDR3 DNA sequence: TGTGCCAGCAGCTTAGGGGCGGGGGCAGGCACAGATACGCAGTATTTT. As protein: CASSLGAGAGTDTQYF.

In its sample, this clone ranks as medium-sized. The rearrangement joins TRBV19 to TRBJ1-6, with D unclear. CDR1 and CDR2 from the germline V gene are LNHDA and SQIVND (reference sequence). V lost 5 bases, J lost 6 bases, and 11 bases lay in between. This CDR3 has 14 residues. In nucleotides, the CDR3 is TGTGCCAGTAGTCTCCTGGACCCTAATTCACCCCTCCACTTT. The encoded protein is CASSLLDPNSPLHF.

The gene calls are TRBV7-9 and TRBJ2-7; 7 nucleotides line up with TRBD1. Germline V gene sequence: CDR1 SEHNR, CDR2 FQNEAQ (reference sequence). The CDR3 loop spans 15 amino acids. Unmatched junction bases numbered 7, after V lost 3 bases and J lost 2 bases. The DNA of the CDR3 is TGTGCCAGCAGCTTTTGGGGCAGGGGGACCTACGAGCAGTACTTC. Its translation: CASSFWGRGTYEQYF. Based on the CDR3 plus reference TRBV7-9 and TRBJ2-7, the full variable domain is DTGVSQNPRHKITKRGQNVTFRCDPISEHNRLYWYRQTLGQGPEFLTYFQNEAQLEKSRLLSDRFSAERPKGSFSTLEIQRTEQGDSAMYLCASSFWGRGTYEQYFGPGTRLTVT.

The chain recombines TRBV7-2 with TRBJ1-6; a weak D match, TRBD1 (5 bases). V lost 3 bases and J 0 bases, leaving 15 bases between the germline ends. Germline CDR1 and CDR2: SGHTA and FQGNSA. The CDR3 consists of 18 residues. The chain's CDR3 is CASSLRGITSSYNSPLHF. Written as DNA, the CDR3 is TGTGCCAGCAGCTTGCGGGGGATTACCAGCTCCTATAATTCACCCCTCCACTTT.

V usage is TRBV4-3 and J usage is TRBJ1-1; D perhaps matches TRBD1 (5 bases). CDR1 and CDR2 (germline): LGHNA, YSLEER. The CDR3 is 18 residues long. The germline V and J ends were trimmed by 1 base and 2 bases, with 20 bases remaining between them. The CDR3: CASSQGASTAVLNTEAFF. The CDR3 DNA sequence: TGCGCCAGCAGCCAAGGGGCGTCGACAGCGGTCCTCAACACTGAAGCTTTCTTT.

This clone was seen only once. J is TRBJ2-7 and V is TRBV6-5; D unclear. Germline CDR1 reads MNHEY; CDR2 reads SVGAGI. This CDR3 region has 13 residues. V lost 5 bases and J lost 0, with 8 bases in between. In nucleotides, the CDR3 is TGTGCCAGCAGTCGACAAAGCTCCTACGAGCAGTACGTC. Its protein product is CASSRQSSYEQYV.

This clone was seen only once. The chain is built from TRBV9 and TRBJ1-1, with no clear D. Trimming left V 4 bases short and J 1 base short, with 14 bases between. Germline loops: CDR1 SGDLS, CDR2 YYNGEE. The CDR3 totals 15 residues. The CDR3 reads CASSSSSHRNTEAFF. The CDR3 DNA sequence: TGTGCCAGCAGCAGTAGCTCACACAGGAACACTGAAGCTTTCTTT.

The chain uses TRBV7-2 and TRBJ2-7; D is perhaps TRBD2 (6 bases). V was cut by 1 base and J by 7 bases, with 14 bases left in between. Looked up from germline, CDR1 is SGHTA and CDR2 is FQGNSA. This CDR3 is built from 14 residues. The CDR3 nucleotides are TGTGCCAGCAGCTTAGAGGGCGGGGTGGGGGAGCAGTACTTC. The encoded protein is CASSLEGGVGEQYF.

This clone was picked up a small number of times. The chain carries TRBV5-1 and TRBJ2-1; 10 bases align to TRBD1. Germline values: CDR1 SGHRS, CDR2 YFSETQ. This CDR3 is built from 15 residues. V lost 6 bases to trimming and J lost 6 bases; unmatched junction nucleotides: 9. The CDR3 loop is CASTLRDRGFNEQFF. The DNA of the CDR3 is TGCGCCAGCACCCTACGGGACAGGGGATTCAATGAGCAGTTCTTC.

The chain links TRBV5-1 to TRBJ1-4, with TRBD1 matching 7 bases. CDR1 and CDR2 from the germline V gene are SGHRS and YFSETQ. V was clipped by 5 bases and J by 4 bases; unmatched bases: 5. The CDR3 consists of 14 residues. CDR3 nucleotides: TGCGCCAGCAGGGGGGGGACAGTTAATGAAAAACTGTTTTTT. It encodes CASRGGTVNEKLFF.

This chain uses TRBV7-2 with TRBJ1-2, with no clear D. Germline CDR1 reads SGHTA; CDR2 reads FQGNSA. The germline V and J ends were trimmed by 0 bases and 8 bases, with 10 bases remaining between them. This CDR3 region has 13 residues. CDR3 in DNA: TGTGCCAGCAGCTTAGCTAATATGGTGGGCTACACCTTC. Encoded protein: CASSLANMVGYTF.

The V call is TRBV5-1, the J call TRBJ2-2, with 10 bases fitting TRBD1. Trimming took 2 bases from V and 1 from J; bases not matched to a gene: 17. This CDR3 region has 21 residues. The germline gives CDR1 SGHRS, CDR2 YFSETQ. The CDR3: CASSLTSKTGGTGENTGELFF. CDR3 sequence (DNA): TGCGCCAGCAGCTTAACTTCTAAAACCGGAGGGACAGGGGAGAACACCGGGGAGCTGTTTTTT.

The J gene is TRBJ1-1, the V gene TRBV4-3; 10 nucleotides align to TRBD1. This CDR3 has 15 residues. Germline V gene sequence: CDR1 LGHNA, CDR2 YSLEER. V was clipped by 4 bases and J by 5 bases; unmatched bases: 7. The CDR3 here is CASSPDRGLRTEAFF. CDR3 in DNA: TGCGCCAGCAGCCCTGACAGGGGGCTTAGGACTGAAGCTTTCTTT.

The chain carries TRBV7-2 and TRBJ2-2; possibly TRBD1 for D (5 bases). V gave up 3 bases and J gave up 2 bases, with 10 bases separating them. Looked up from germline, CDR1 is SGHTA and CDR2 is FQGNSA. CDR3 length: 15 amino acids. Here the CDR3 DNA reads TGTGCCAGCAGCTTCAGGACAACTAACACCGGGGAGCTGTTTTTT. It specifies CASSFRTTNTGELFF.

CDR3 coding DNA: TGTGCCAGCAGCTGGGCCCCTAATCCCTACAATGAGCAGTTCTTC. It translates to CASSWAPNPYNEQFF. The rearrangement joins TRBV11-2 to TRBJ2-1, with unresolved D. This CDR3 spans 15 amino acids. Germline lookup yields CDR1 SGHAT and CDR2 FQNNGV. V was pared by 4 bases and J by 2 bases, with 12 bases between.